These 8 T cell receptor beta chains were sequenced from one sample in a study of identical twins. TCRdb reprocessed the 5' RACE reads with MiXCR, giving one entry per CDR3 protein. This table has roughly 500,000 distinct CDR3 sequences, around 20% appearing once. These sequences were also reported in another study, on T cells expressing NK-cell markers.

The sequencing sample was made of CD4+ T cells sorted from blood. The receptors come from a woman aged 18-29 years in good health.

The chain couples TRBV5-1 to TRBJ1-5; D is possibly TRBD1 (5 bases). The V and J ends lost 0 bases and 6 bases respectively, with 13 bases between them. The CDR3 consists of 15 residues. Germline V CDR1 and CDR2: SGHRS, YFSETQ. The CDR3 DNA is TGCGCCAGCAGCTTGGGGGCAGGGTGGTCTCAGCCCCAGCATTTT. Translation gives CASSLGAGWSQPQHF.

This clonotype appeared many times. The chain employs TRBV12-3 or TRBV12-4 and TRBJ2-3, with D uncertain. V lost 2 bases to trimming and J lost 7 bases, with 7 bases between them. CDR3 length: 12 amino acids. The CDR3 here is CASSLTTNTQYF. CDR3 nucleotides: TGTGCCAGCAGTTTAACAACAAATACGCAGTATTTT.

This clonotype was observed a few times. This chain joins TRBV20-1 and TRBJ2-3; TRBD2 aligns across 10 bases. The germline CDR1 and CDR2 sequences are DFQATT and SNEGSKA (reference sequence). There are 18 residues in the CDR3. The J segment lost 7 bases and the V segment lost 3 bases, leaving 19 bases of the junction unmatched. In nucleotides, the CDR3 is TGCAGTGCTAGTCTTAGGGTAGCGGGGGGATTCGCAGTCCATACGCAGTATTTT. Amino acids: CSASLRVAGGFAVHTQYF.

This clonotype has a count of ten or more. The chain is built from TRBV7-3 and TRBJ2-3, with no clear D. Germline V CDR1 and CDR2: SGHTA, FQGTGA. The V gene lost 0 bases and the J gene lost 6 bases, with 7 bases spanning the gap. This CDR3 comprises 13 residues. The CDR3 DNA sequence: TGTGCCAGCAGCTTAACACGTGTGGATACGCAGTATTTT. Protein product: CASSLTRVDTQYF.

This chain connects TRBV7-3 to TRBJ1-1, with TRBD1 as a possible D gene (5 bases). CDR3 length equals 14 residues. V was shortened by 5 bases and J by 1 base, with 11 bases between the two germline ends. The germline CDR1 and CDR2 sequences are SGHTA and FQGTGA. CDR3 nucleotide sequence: TGTGCCAGCAGCCTGGGACCCACGAACACTGAAGCTTTCTTT. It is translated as CASSLGPTNTEAFF. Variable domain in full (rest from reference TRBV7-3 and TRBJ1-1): GAGVSQTPSNKVTEKGKYVELRCDPISGHTALYWYRQSLGQGPEFLIYFQGTGAADDSGLPNDRFFAVRPEGSVSTLKIQRTERGDSAVYLCASSLGPTNTEAFFGQGTRLTVV.

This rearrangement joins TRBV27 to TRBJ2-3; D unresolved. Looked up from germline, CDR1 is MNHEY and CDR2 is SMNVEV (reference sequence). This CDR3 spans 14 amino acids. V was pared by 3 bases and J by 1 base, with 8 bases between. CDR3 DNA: TGTGCCAGCAGTTTGGTACTCGGCACAGATACGCAGTATTTT. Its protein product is CASSLVLGTDTQYF.

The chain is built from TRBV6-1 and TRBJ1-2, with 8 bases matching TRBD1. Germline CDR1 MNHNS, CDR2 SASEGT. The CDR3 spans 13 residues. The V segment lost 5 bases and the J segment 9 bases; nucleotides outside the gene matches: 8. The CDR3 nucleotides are TGTGCCAGCAGTCCCGGACAGGGTCCCCGCTACACCTTC. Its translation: CASSPGQGPRYTF.

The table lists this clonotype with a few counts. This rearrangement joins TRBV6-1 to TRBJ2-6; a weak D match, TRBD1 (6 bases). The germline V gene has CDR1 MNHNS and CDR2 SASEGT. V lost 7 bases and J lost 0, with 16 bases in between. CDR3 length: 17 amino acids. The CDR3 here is CASKRGQGGSGANVLTF. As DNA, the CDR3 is TGTGCCAGCAAAAGGGGACAAGGGGGCTCTGGGGCCAACGTCCTGACTTTC.